This TCR beta chain was found in a study of T-cell memory formation after mild COVID-19. General study points: Memory sampled before infection contained some responding clones, suggesting cross-reactive memory joined. For contracting clones, CD4+ ones sat mainly in CM and EM, CD8+ in EMRA.

Via MiXCR, TCRdb re-called the 5' RACE reads, giving one row per CDR3 protein. The sample yields 30,000 to 45,000 distinct CDR3 sequences, 11% seen once. This clonotype has a count of ten or more. The target antigen is unknown. Trimming took 4 bases from V and 3 from J; bases not matched to a gene: 8. Germline CDR1 reads SGHTA; CDR2 reads FQGTGA. This CDR3 comprises 15 residues. The sequence was obtained from a young man who had mild COVID-19 (a few samples of this study predate the infection). Cell type and time point are not known. The rearrangement uses TRBV7-3 and TRBJ2-5, with 7 bases that match TRBD2. Sequenced sample: PBMCs or a T cell subset sorted from them (not recorded which). CDR3 protein: CASSSMGGGEETQYF. The CDR3 nucleotides read TGTGCCAGCAGCTCGATGGGGGGAGGGGAAGAGACCCAGTACTTC.